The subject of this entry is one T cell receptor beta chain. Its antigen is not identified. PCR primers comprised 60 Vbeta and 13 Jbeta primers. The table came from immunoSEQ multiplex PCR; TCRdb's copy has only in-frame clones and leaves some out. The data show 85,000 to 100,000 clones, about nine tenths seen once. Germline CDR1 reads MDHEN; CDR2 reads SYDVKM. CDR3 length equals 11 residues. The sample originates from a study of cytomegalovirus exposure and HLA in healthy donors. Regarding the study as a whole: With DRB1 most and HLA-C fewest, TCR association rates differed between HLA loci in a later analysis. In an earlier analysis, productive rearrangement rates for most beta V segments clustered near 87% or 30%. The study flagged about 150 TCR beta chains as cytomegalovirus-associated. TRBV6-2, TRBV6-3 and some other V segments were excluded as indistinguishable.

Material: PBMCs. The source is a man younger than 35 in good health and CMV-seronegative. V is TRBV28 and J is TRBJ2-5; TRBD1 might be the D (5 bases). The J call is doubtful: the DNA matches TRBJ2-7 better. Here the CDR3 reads CASGRVYEQYF. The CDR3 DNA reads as TGTGCCAGCGGCAGGGTGTACGAGCAGTACTTC.